This T cell receptor (beta chain) is from a study of T cells in Graves' hyperthyroidism and ophthalmopathy. Study in general: Sampling of peripheral blood happened at initial diagnosis, prior to any treatment.

TCR beta CDR3 regions were amplified from RNA. During a first-round RT-PCR of the TCR CDR3, the HTBI primer set was used. TCRdb itself ran the multiplex PCR reads through MiXCR, one entry per CDR3 protein. Of some 500,000 distinct CDR3 sequences in the sample, about 16% were seen once. Germline V gene sequence: CDR1 MNHEY, CDR2 SMNVEV (reference sequence). V lost 0 bases to trimming and J lost 3 bases, with 9 bases between them. This CDR3 contains 14 residues. This rearrangement joins TRBV27 to TRBJ2-7, with D possibly TRBD1 on 6 matching bases. The source material was blood. The receptor was derived from a woman aged 25-40 years with Graves' ophthalmopathy. The CDR3 DNA sequence: TGTGCCAGCAGTTTATCGCAGGGGATCTACGAGCAGTACTTC. Encoded protein: CASSLSQGIYEQYF.